Presented here are 24 T cell receptor beta chains from one specimen sequenced in a study of blood T cell repertoires in COVID-19. Only in-frame clones appear in the TCRdb table, and some are missing; sequencing was by immunoSEQ multiplex PCR. The data show 300,000 to 400,000 clones, over 70% seen once. Source material: PBMCs or T cells enriched from blood (not recorded which). The receptor source for this set is a man in his thirties or forties who had recovered from COVID-19.

The CDR3 DNA sequence: TGTGCCAGCAGCGTGGACAGAACTAACTATGGCTACACCTTC. Encoded protein: CASSVDRTNYGYTF. This chain joins TRBV5-4 and TRBJ1-2, with D possibly being TRBD1 (6 bases). Trimming took 4 bases from V and 0 from J, leaving 10 bases between them. Germline CDR1 SGHNT, CDR2 YYREEE (reference sequence). CDR3 length: 14 residues.

The V call is TRBV11-3, the J call TRBJ2-3, with D perhaps matching TRBD1 (6 bases). The CDR3 has 16 residues. The V end lost 1 base, the J end lost 4 bases, and 15 bases lay between the germline ends. CDR1 is SGHNT, CDR2 YENEEA, per germline. CDR3: CASSLGLGAGADTQYF. The CDR3 bases are TGTGCCAGCAGCTTAGGATTGGGGGCCGGTGCAGATACGCAGTATTTT.

The J gene is TRBJ2-2, the V gene TRBV2; 8 bases agree with TRBD2. CDR3 length: 16 residues. The trim removed 8 bases at V and 3 bases at J, leaving 11 bases unmatched. Looked up from germline, CDR1 is SNHLY and CDR2 is FYNNEI. This CDR3 is CASAGRGASDTGELFF. The CDR3 DNA follows: TGTGCCAGCGCGGGGCGGGGGGCCTCCGACACCGGGGAGCTGTTTTTT.

The chain combines TRBV28 with TRBJ1-6, with D unclear. Germline CDR1 MDHEN, CDR2 SYDVKM. The V gene lost 3 bases and the J gene lost 3 bases, with 12 bases spanning the gap. The CDR3 is 16 residues long. This CDR3 is CASSFHSRGYNSPLHF. The DNA of the CDR3 is TGTGCCAGCAGTTTTCATTCGCGCGGCTATAATTCACCCCTCCACTTT.

The rearrangement uses TRBV5-1 and TRBJ1-6; TRBD1 might be the D (6 bases). From germline, CDR1 is SGHRS and CDR2 YFSETQ. This CDR3 region has 15 residues. The V end lost 0 bases, the J end lost 9 bases, and 13 bases lay between the germline ends. This CDR3 reads CASSLEGGQGSPLHF. CDR3 in DNA: TGCGCCAGCAGCTTGGAGGGGGGGCAGGGTTCACCCCTCCACTTT.

The rearrangement links TRBV28 to TRBJ1-1; tentatively, D is TRBD1 (5 bases). Germline loops: CDR1 MDHEN, CDR2 SYDVKM. The ends were cut back, 7 bases at V and 2 bases at J, with 8 bases in the middle. CDR3 length equals 12 residues. The CDR3 DNA is TGTGCCAGCAAACAGGACAACACTGAAGCTTTCTTT. It encodes CASKQDNTEAFF.

The rearrangement links TRBV11-1 to TRBJ2-7; D is unresolved. Germline loops: CDR1 SGHAT, CDR2 FQDESV (reference sequence). The CDR3 totals 11 residues. V was pared by 5 bases and J by 5 bases, with 7 bases between. CDR3 sequence (DNA): TGTGCCAGCAGCCGAGATAACGAGCAGTACTTC. Translated: CASSRDNEQYF.

A single count supports this clone. The V and J genes are TRBV18 and TRBJ1-4, with a possible D match to TRBD1 (5 bases). Germline loops: CDR1 KGHSH, CDR2 LQKENI. V was shortened by 3 bases and J by 7 bases, with 15 bases between the two germline ends. The CDR3 consists of 15 residues. The CDR3 nucleotides read TGTGCCAGCTCACCTACCCTAGTTCAGGGTGAAAAACTGTTTTTT. Translation gives CASSPTLVQGEKLFF.

Details on this clone: Sequence at one end of the junction differs from germline and may be a read error. The chain carries TRBV28 and TRBJ1-4, with D perhaps matching TRBD1 (5 bases). Germline V gives CDR1 MDHEN, CDR2 SYDVKM. This CDR3 region has 12 residues. This chain's CDR3 is CASSSSVDSADF. The CDR3 nucleotides read TGTGCCAGCAGTTCCTCCGTAGACAGCGCTGATTTT. The full variable domain, in which reference TRBV28 and TRBJ1-4 provide the parts outside the CDR3, is DVKVTQSSRYLVKRTGEKVFLECVQDMDHENMFWYRQDPGLGLRLIYFSYDVKMKEKGDIPEGYSVSREKKERFSLILESASTNQTSMYLCASSSSVDSADFGSGTQLSVL.

This clone was observed a handful of times. V usage is TRBV21-1 and J usage is TRBJ1-4. TRBV21-1 is deemed a pseudogene. This CDR3 has 16 amino acids. The CDR3 region is CASSNPWVGREEKLFF. The CDR3 bases are TGTGCCAGCAGCAACCCCTGGGTAGGGAGGGAGGAAAAACTGTTTTTT.

J is TRBJ2-3 and V is TRBV19; a possible D gene is TRBD2 (5 bases). V was shortened by 3 bases and J by 0 bases, with 10 bases between the two germline ends. The CDR3 sequence is 15 residues long. Germline CDR1 reads LNHDA; CDR2 reads SQIVND (reference sequence). Written as DNA, the CDR3 is TGTGCCAGTAGTATGGGAGTGACCAGCACAGATACGCAGTATTTT. It specifies CASSMGVTSTDTQYF.

J is TRBJ1-6 and V is TRBV27, with D possibly matching TRBD1 (5 bases). Trimming removed 6 bases from V and 2 bases from J, with 17 bases in between. The CDR3 spans 17 residues. Per germline, CDR1 MNHEY and CDR2 SMNVEV (reference sequence). The CDR3 spells CASSRGVGSAYNSPLHF. Here the CDR3 DNA reads TGTGCCAGCAGCCGGGGGGTGGGTAGCGCCTATAATTCACCCCTCCACTTT.

The gene calls are TRBV5-5 and TRBJ2-1, with D unresolved. Germline V gene lookup returns CDR1 SGHKS and CDR2 YYEKEE (reference sequence). The CDR3 length is 14 residues. Trimming pared 2 bases from V and 0 bases from J, leaving 6 bases between. CDR3 DNA sequence: TGTGCCAGCAGCTTCGTAATCTCCTACAATGAGCAGTTCTTC. Its translation: CASSFVISYNEQFF.

The chain employs TRBV5-4 and TRBJ2-7, with 8 nucleotides matching TRBD1. V lost 3 bases and J lost 4; bases outside the gene matches: 6. This CDR3 has 14 amino acids. Per germline, CDR1 SGHNT and CDR2 YYREEE (reference sequence). In DNA, the CDR3 is TGTGCCAGCAGCTCGGACAGGGACTTATACGAGCAGTACTTC. It is translated as CASSSDRDLYEQYF.

This clone was counted a single time. The rearrangement joins TRBV5-8 to TRBJ2-5, with 7 bases matching TRBD2. CDR1 SGHTS and CDR2 YDEGEE come from the germline V gene. The CDR3 has 15 amino acids. With V trimmed by 4 bases and J by 1 base, 7 bases remained unmatched. The CDR3 reads CASSAELAIQETQYF. As DNA, the CDR3 is TGTGCCAGCAGCGCGGAACTAGCGATCCAAGAGACCCAGTACTTC.

This rearrangement joins TRBV5-1 to TRBJ1-1; D possibly corresponds to TRBD1 (6 bases). There are 14 residues in the CDR3. Trimming stripped 2 bases from V and 5 bases from J, with 13 bases between. Per the germline V gene, CDR1 is SGHRS and CDR2 is YFSETQ. CDR3 nucleotide sequence: TGCGCCAGCAGCTTTGAAGGGGGTGATACTGAAGCTTTCTTT. This encodes CASSFEGGDTEAFF.

The genes are TRBV29-1 and TRBJ2-1; D might be TRBD1 (6 bases). Deletions cut 7 bases from V and 6 bases from J, with 43 bases between. The CDR3 runs to 22 residues. Germline V gene lookup returns CDR1 SQVTM and CDR2 ANQGSEA. The CDR3 DNA sequence: TGCAGCGACAGGGAAAACACCCTCTTGGGGCCGCTTTCCACCTCTTTCTCCAATGAGCAGTTCTTC. Protein: CSDRENTLLGPLSTSFSNEQFF.

The V call is TRBV18, the J call TRBJ1-5, with D possibly TRBD1 on 5 matching bases. V was trimmed by 1 base and J by 2 bases, leaving 9 bases between them. The CDR3 is 15 amino acids. Germline CDR1 KGHSH, CDR2 LQKENI. The DNA for the CDR3 is TGTGCCAGCTCACCACTGCAGGGCGGCAATCAGCCCCAGCATTTT. Its translation is CASSPLQGGNQPQHF.

The chain links TRBV7-8 to TRBJ1-5, with 7 bases that match TRBD1. Germline loops: CDR1 SGHVS, CDR2 FQNEAQ. The CDR3 has 16 residues. V was clipped by 3 bases and J by 7 bases; unmatched bases: 12. DNA of the CDR3: TGTGCCAGCAGCTTTCGGGAAGGGGGCGCTGGACAGCCCCAGCATTTT. As protein: CASSFREGGAGQPQHF.

This chain joins TRBV10-3 and TRBJ1-1, with a possible D match to TRBD1 (6 bases). The V and J ends lost 4 bases and 3 bases respectively, with 15 bases between them. This CDR3 spans 15 amino acids. CDR1 ENHRY and CDR2 SYGVKD come from the germline V gene. For the CDR3, the DNA is TGTGCCATCAGTGGAACAGGGAGGGCCGACACTGAAGCTTTCTTT. This sequence encodes CAISGTGRADTEAFF.

The J gene is TRBJ2-5, the V gene TRBV28; TRBD2 matches 13 bases. There are 17 residues in the CDR3. CDR1 is MDHEN, CDR2 SYDVKM, per germline. Trimming took 3 bases from V and 4 from J; bases not matched to a gene: 8. In DNA form, the CDR3 reads TGTGCCAGCAGTTTGGATACCGGACTAGCGGGGGTAGAGACCCAGTACTTC. As protein: CASSLDTGLAGVETQYF.

The chain carries TRBV28 and TRBJ1-1; TRBD1 aligns across 8 bases. This CDR3 comprises 14 residues. V dropped 6 bases and J dropped 2; count of bases not matched to a gene: 5. From germline, CDR1 is MDHEN and CDR2 SYDVKM. CDR3 sequence reads: CASRVQGVNTEAFF. Here the CDR3 DNA reads TGTGCCAGCAGGGTACAGGGGGTTAACACTGAAGCTTTCTTT.

The chain recombines TRBV5-5 with TRBJ1-5; 7 bases agree with TRBD1. Trimming cost V 2 bases and J 6 bases; bases outside gene matches: 5. Germline V gene data show CDR1 as SGHKS and CDR2 as YYEKEE (reference sequence). The length of the CDR3 is 14 residues. CDR3 residues: CASSFEGARQPQHF. The CDR3 bases are TGTGCCAGCAGCTTTGAGGGGGCGCGTCAGCCCCAGCATTTT.

DNA of the CDR3: TGCGCCAGCAGCTCGGGGACAGAGTTGAAAGAGACCCAGTACTTC. It is translated as CASSSGTELKETQYF. This sequence joins TRBV5-1 and TRBJ2-5; TRBD1 matches 7 bases. This CDR3 contains 15 residues. Germline V gene sequence: CDR1 SGHRS, CDR2 YFSETQ. V trimming: 3 bases; J trimming: 3 bases; junction bases outside the gene matches: 8.